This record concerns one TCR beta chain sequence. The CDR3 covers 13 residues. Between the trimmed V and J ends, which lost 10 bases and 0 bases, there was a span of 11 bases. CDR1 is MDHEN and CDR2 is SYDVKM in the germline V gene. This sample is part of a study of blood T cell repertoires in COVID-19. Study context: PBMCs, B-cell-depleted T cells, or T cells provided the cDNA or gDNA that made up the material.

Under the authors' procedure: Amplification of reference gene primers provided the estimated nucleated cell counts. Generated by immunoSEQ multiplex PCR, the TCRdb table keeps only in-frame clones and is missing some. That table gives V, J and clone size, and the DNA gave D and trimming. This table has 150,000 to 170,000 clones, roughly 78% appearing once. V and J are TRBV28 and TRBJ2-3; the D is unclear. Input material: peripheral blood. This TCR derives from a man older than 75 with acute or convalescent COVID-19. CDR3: CATVLISTDTQYF. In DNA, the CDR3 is TGTGCCACCGTACTTATTAGCACAGATACGCAGTATTTT.